The rows below give T cell receptor beta chains drawn from one sample of a study of shared clonotypes between healthy human individuals. The protocol was immunoSEQ multiplex PCR, while the TCRdb copy is restricted to in-frame clones and leaves out a portion. The sample has 450,000 to 700,000 clones, about 95% seen once. Specimen: naive CD8+ T cells sorted from blood. The origin of the receptors is a woman between 25 and 40 years old in good health. Both conserved end residues are part of each CDR3. D genes are given only for firm matches. Clone size is not always given. Where it is, it says once, few, many or a class for expanded clones.

. | TRBJ1-5 | TRBV19 | . | TGTGCCAGTAGTTTTGCTGGGGTAAGCAATCAGCCCCAGCATTTT | CASSFAGVSNQPQHF
TRBD2 | TRBJ2-3 | TRBV7-9 | . | TGTGCCAGCAGCTCCCCTCCTAGCGGGGAGGCAGATACGCAGTATTTT | CASSSPPSGEADTQYF
TRBD1 | TRBJ1-6 | TRBV4-2 | . | TGTGCCAGCAGCCAAGACAGGGGGCCCGCACCTCTCCACTTT | CASSQDRGPAPLHF
TRBD2 | TRBJ2-5 | TRBV7-9 | . | TGTGCCAGCAGCTTAAGACTAGCGAACCAAGAGACCCAGTACTTC | CASSLRLANQETQYF
. | TRBJ2-1 | TRBV7-6 | . | TGTGCCAGCAGCTTAGCGAGTAGTTACAATGAGCAGTTCTTC | CASSLASSYNEQFF
TRBD1 | TRBJ2-5 | TRBV27 | once | TGTGCCAGCAGTTTAGGGACAGGGGGCCGGGGGACCCAGTACTTC | CASSLGTGGRGTQYF
TRBD1 | TRBJ2-7 | TRBV2 | once | TGTGCCAGCAGCCGAGTTGGGACAGGGGGCATAGAGGGTAACTACGAGCAGTACTTC | CASSRVGTGGIEGNYEQYF
TRBD1 | TRBJ1-1 | TRBV4-1 | . | TGCGCCAGCAGCGAAAGACAGGGAACTGAAGCTTTCTTT | CASSERQGTEAFF
TRBD2 | TRBJ2-5 | TRBV27 | . | TGTGCCAGCAGTTTTTCAGCGGGAGGGAGTGAGACCCAGTACTTC | CASSFSAGGSETQYF
TRBD1 | TRBJ2-6 | TRBV28 | . | TGTGCCAGCAGTCTACAGGGCCAGGGGGTAACTGGGGCCAACGTCCTGACTTTC | CASSLQGQGVTGANVLTF
. | TRBJ1-1 | TRBV27 | . | TGTGCCAGCAGTTCGGGCCCAGGGGAGGGCTACACTGAAGCTTTCTTT | CASSSGPGEGYTEAFF
TRBD1 | TRBJ1-5 | TRBV7-8 | . | TGTGCCAGCAGCCCGGACAGGCCGCCCCAGCATTTT | CASSPDRPPQHF
TRBD1 | TRBJ2-1 | TRBV27 | . | TGTGCCAGCAGTTTAACCTCCGGGACAGGGCCCTACAATGAGCAGTTCTTC | CASSLTSGTGPYNEQFF
. | TRBJ2-2 | TRBV5-6 | . | TGTGCCAGCAGCCCCCTGGCGGCCCAAGCCGGGGAGCTGTTTTTT | CASSPLAAQAGELFF
. | TRBJ1-5 | TRBV6-5 | . | TGTGCCAGCAGTTACGCGGTCGGACAGCCCCAGCATTTT | CASSYAVGQPQHF
. | TRBJ1-2 | TRBV10-3 | once | TGTGCCATCAGTGATGGGGGCGGTGGCTACACCTTC | CAISDGGGGYTF
. | TRBJ2-3 | TRBV27 | . | TGTGCCAGCAGTTTGTTAACAGGGAACACAGATACGCAGTATTTT | CASSLLTGNTDTQYF
. | TRBJ2-1 | TRBV14 | . | TGTGCCAGCAGCCAAGGACCTCGGGGTGAGCAGTTCTTC | CASSQGPRGEQFF
. | TRBJ1-5 | TRBV28 | . | TGTGCCAGCAGGGGGCCCCAAAACAATCAGCCCCAGCATTTT | CASRGPQNNQPQHF
TRBD2 | TRBJ2-5 | TRBV28 | once | TGTGCCAGCAGCCTCGAGACTAGCGGGAAAGAGACCCAGTACTTC | CASSLETSGKETQYF
TRBD1 | TRBJ1-4 | TRBV5-4 | . | TGTGCCAGCAGCCCTCGGGACAGGAACAAGCGGCGTGAAAAACTGTTTTTT | CASSPRDRNKRREKLFF
. | TRBJ2-3 | TRBV11-2 | . | TGTGCCAGCAGCTTAGAGACAGTTTATCTAGGCGACCAGAGCACAGATACGCAGTATTTT | CASSLETVYLGDQSTDTQYF
. | TRBJ2-7 | TRBV9 | . | TGTGCCAGCAGCGTAGGAGGTATAGCGTACGAGCAGTACTTC | CASSVGGIAYEQYF
. | TRBJ2-1 | TRBV14 | . | TGTGCCAGCAGCACACCCGTGCATGAGCAGTTCTTC | CASSTPVHEQFF
TRBD2 | TRBJ2-3 | TRBV9 | . | TGTGCCAGCAGCACCCTAGCGGGAGGGGGCACAGATACGCAGTATTTT | CASSTLAGGGTDTQYF